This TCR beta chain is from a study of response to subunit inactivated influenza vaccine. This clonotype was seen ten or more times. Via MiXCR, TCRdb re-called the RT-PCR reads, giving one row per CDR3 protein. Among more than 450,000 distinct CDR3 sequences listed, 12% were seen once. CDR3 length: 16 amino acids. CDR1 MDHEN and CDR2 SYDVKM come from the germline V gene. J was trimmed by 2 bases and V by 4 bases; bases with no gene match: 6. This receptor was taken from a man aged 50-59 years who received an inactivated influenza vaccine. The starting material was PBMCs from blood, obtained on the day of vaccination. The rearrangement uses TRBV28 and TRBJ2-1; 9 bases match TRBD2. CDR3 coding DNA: TGTGCCAGCAGTTCCCAGCGGGAGGATGCCTACAATGAGCAGTTCTTC. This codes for CASSSQREDAYNEQFF.